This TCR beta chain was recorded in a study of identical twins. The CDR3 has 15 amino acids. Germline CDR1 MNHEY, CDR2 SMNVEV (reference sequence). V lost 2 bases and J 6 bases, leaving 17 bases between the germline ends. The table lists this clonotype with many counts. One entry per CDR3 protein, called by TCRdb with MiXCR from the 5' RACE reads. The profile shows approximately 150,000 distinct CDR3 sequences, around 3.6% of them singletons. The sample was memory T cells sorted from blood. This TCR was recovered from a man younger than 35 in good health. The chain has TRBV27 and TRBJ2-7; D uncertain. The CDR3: CASSLLGARPVEQYF. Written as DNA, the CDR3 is TGTGCCAGCAGTTTACTGGGTGCCCGACCCGTCGAGCAGTACTTC.